Listed below are T cell receptor beta chains from one sample, sequenced in a study of CD4+ T cells in melanoma. Generated by immunoSEQ multiplex PCR, the TCRdb table keeps only in-frame clones and is missing some. The sample lists about 140,000 clones; approximately 91% were seen once. Receptors were obtained from a human donor with melanoma. The conserved cysteine and the conserved F or W are not part of the CDR3 here. The size entry is marked missing in some rows and otherwise reads once, few, many or a size class.

CDR3 length: 11; clone size: few; V gene: TRBV10-3; CDR3 protein: AISWDVKGEQY
CDR3 length: 12; clone size: -; V gene: TRBV2; CDR3 protein: ASRNRVPTYEQY
CDR3 length: 12; clone size: -; V gene: TRBV6-1; CDR3 protein: AIKQAGGRETQY
CDR3 length: 15; clone size: -; V gene: TRBV18; CDR3 protein: ASSPPGPAGGGETQY
CDR3 length: 12; clone size: -; V gene: TRBV29-1; CDR3 protein: SALGGGFTGELF
CDR3 length: 13; clone size: -; V gene: TRBV25-1; CDR3 protein: ASSGLQQGAREQY
CDR3 length: 14; clone size: -; V gene: TRBV2; CDR3 protein: ASSSPDRGFRYGYT
CDR3 length: 11; clone size: -; V gene: TRBV7-9; CDR3 protein: ASSGGGTDTQY
CDR3 length: 13; clone size: -; V gene: TRBV19; CDR3 protein: ASSISGGAYNEQF
CDR3 length: 12; clone size: -; V gene: TRBV5-6; CDR3 protein: ASSSMGPGNTIY
CDR3 length: 12; clone size: -; V gene: TRBV30; CDR3 protein: AWKTWQRDTEAF
CDR3 length: 13; clone size: -; V gene: TRBV30; CDR3 protein: AWSVWQASSYEQY
CDR3 length: 12; clone size: once; V gene: TRBV18; CDR3 protein: ASSSPGGNTEAF
CDR3 length: 12; clone size: -; V gene: TRBV6-1; CDR3 protein: ASTGTGADSPLH
CDR3 length: 13; clone size: -; V gene: TRBV10-2; CDR3 protein: ASSREGAPYNEQF
CDR3 length: 15; clone size: -; V gene: TRBV19; CDR3 protein: ASSNQGALSGANVLT
CDR3 length: 13; clone size: -; V gene: TRBV4-2; CDR3 protein: ASSQDRLVAPEEI
CDR3 length: 13; clone size: -; V gene: TRBV4-1; CDR3 protein: ASSQDGVSGNTIY
CDR3 length: 8; clone size: -; V gene: TRBV5-8; CDR3 protein: ASRGREAF
CDR3 length: 10; clone size: -; V gene: TRBV13; CDR3 protein: ASSWGKTEAF
CDR3 length: 11; clone size: -; V gene: TRBV5-1; CDR3 protein: ASSSQTDYGYT
CDR3 length: 14; clone size: -; V gene: TRBV7-9; CDR3 protein: ASSPADGGGDYGYT
CDR3 length: 11; clone size: -; V gene: TRBV5-4; CDR3 protein: ASSLDSGNTIY
CDR3 length: 12; clone size: -; V gene: TRBV5-5; CDR3 protein: ASSFLEGHNEQF
CDR3 length: 11; clone size: -; V gene: TRBV27; CDR3 protein: ASSPGIDYGYT
CDR3 length: 11; clone size: -; V gene: TRBV18; CDR3 protein: ASSQVVADTQY
CDR3 length: 13; clone size: -; V gene: TRBV5-1; CDR3 protein: ASSLGLAGGETQY
CDR3 length: 11; clone size: -; V gene: TRBV7-3; CDR3 protein: ASSPSSTDTQY
CDR3 length: 13; clone size: -; V gene: TRBV28; CDR3 protein: ASSLGGANTGELF
CDR3 length: 12; clone size: -; V gene: TRBV29-1; CDR3 protein: SVVQDRLNYEQY
CDR3 length: 12; clone size: -; V gene: TRBV5-8; CDR3 protein: ASTGQGVHYEQY
CDR3 length: 12; clone size: -; V gene: TRBV13; CDR3 protein: ASSSRDRGSEQY
CDR3 length: 15; clone size: -; V gene: TRBV4-1; CDR3 protein: ASSQLPTTGSTDTQY
CDR3 length: 12; clone size: -; V gene: TRBV7-9; CDR3 protein: ASSLESPLAPQH
CDR3 length: 15; clone size: -; V gene: TRBV19; CDR3 protein: ASSMGRVLYSGNTIY
CDR3 length: 16; clone size: -; V gene: TRBV19; CDR3 protein: ASSMPVGSGGRSQPQH
CDR3 length: 15; clone size: once; V gene: TRBV19; CDR3 protein: ASTGGVGNSGANVLT
CDR3 length: 12; clone size: -; V gene: TRBV18; CDR3 protein: ASSPFRDNYGYT
CDR3 length: 15; clone size: -; V gene: TRBV5-1; CDR3 protein: ASSSWSGGAGYNEQF
CDR3 length: 14; clone size: -; V gene: TRBV5-1; CDR3 protein: ASSSNPQGLNNEQF